A selection of T cell receptor beta chains follows, all from one sample in a study of Ad26.COV2.S vaccination and SARS-CoV-2 variants. The table came from immunoSEQ multiplex PCR; TCRdb's copy has only in-frame clones and leaves some out. The data contain 500,000 or so clones, 89% of them singletons. The sequencing here drew on peripheral blood, taken in a trial of Ad26.COV2.S vaccine versus placebo. These receptor sequences come from a person aged 18-65 years who received the Ad26.COV2.S COVID-19 vaccine or a placebo. CDR3s include the opening cysteine and the closing phenylalanine or tryptophan. D genes are given only for firm matches. Clone sizes are given selectively: once, few, many, or a class where the clone is expanded.

TRBD2	TRBV6-2/TRBV6-3	TRBJ2-3	once	CASSLPSLAGAPSGLDTQYF	TGTGCCAGCAGTCTCCCGTCGCTAGCGGGTGCCCCCAGTGGGTTAGATACGCAGTATTTT
TRBD1	TRBV5-1	TRBJ2-5	-	CASSFQTGGPAQYF	TGCGCCAGCAGCTTCCAGACAGGGGGTCCGGCCCAGTACTTC
-	TRBV6-5	TRBJ1-2	-	CASMPGENYGYTF	TGTGCCAGCATGCCGGGGGAGAACTATGGCTACACCTTC
TRBD1	TRBV7-2	TRBJ1-6	-	CASSSTTGLSPLHF	TGTGCCAGCAGCTCAACGACAGGGTTATCACCCCTCCACTTT
-	TRBV11-2	TRBJ2-5	-	CASSLVANQETQYF	TGTGCCAGCAGCTTAGTGGCTAACCAAGAGACCCAGTACTTC
-	TRBV18	TRBJ2-5	-	CASSPAETQYF	TGTGCCAGCTCACCAGCTGAGACCCAGTACTTC
-	TRBV7-9	TRBJ1-1	-	CASSPGGAVDTEAFF	TGTGCCAGCAGCCCGGGGGGGGCTGTCGACACTGAAGCTTTCTTT
-	TRBV18	TRBJ2-1	-	CASSPPRGSYNEQFF	TGTGCCAGCTCACCACCTCGGGGTTCCTACAATGAGCAGTTCTTC
-	TRBV4-2	TRBJ1-3	many	CASSQEGGGSGNTIYF	TGTGCCAGCAGCCAAGAGGGTGGCGGCTCTGGAAACACCATATATTTT
TRBD2	TRBV9	TRBJ2-3	-	CASSGGTTWLDTQYF	TGTGCCAGCAGCGGAGGGACTACCTGGTTGGATACGCAGTATTTT
TRBD1	TRBV29-1	TRBJ2-5	once	CSVVEGAQETQYF	TGCAGCGTTGTTGAGGGGGCTCAGGAGACCCAGTACTTC
-	TRBV19	TRBJ2-5	-	CASSPGRMYQETQYF	TGTGCCAGTAGCCCGGGAAGGATGTACCAAGAGACCCAGTACTTC
-	TRBV19	TRBJ2-5	-	CASSPQIRAQETQYF	TGTGCCAGTAGCCCTCAAATCCGGGCCCAAGAGACCCAGTACTTC
TRBD1	TRBV27	TRBJ1-5	few	CASSPRTGMMNQPQHF	TGTGCCAGCAGTCCACGGACAGGGATGATGAATCAGCCCCAGCATTTT
-	TRBV5-1	TRBJ1-4	-	CASSLTVEREKLFF	TGCGCCAGCAGCTTGACAGTGGAGAGAGAAAAACTGTTTTTT
TRBD2	TRBV29-1	TRBJ2-2	-	CSVSPSGGFTGELFF	TGCAGCGTTTCCCCCAGCGGGGGATTCACCGGGGAGCTGTTTTTT
-	TRBV2	TRBJ1-1	-	CASQGNTEAFF	TGTGCCAGCCAGGGGAACACTGAAGCTTTCTTT
-	TRBV27	TRBJ2-7	once	CASSLSRGAYEQYF	TGTGCCAGCAGTTTATCTCGGGGCGCCTACGAGCAGTACTTC
-	TRBV5-1	TRBJ2-1	few	CASTEDSTGSYNEQFF	TGCGCCAGCACCGAGGATTCGACCGGCTCCTACAATGAGCAGTTCTTC
-	TRBV7-2	TRBJ2-3	-	CASSTRSGGTQYF	TGTGCCAGCAGCACAAGGTCTGGGGGTACGCAGTATTTT
TRBD2	TRBV7-8	TRBJ2-3	once	CASSLVRRLAVTGDTQYF	TGTGCCAGCAGCTTAGTCCGTCGGCTAGCGGTCACCGGGGATACGCAGTATTTT
-	TRBV7-3	TRBJ1-3	-	CASSLTSNSGNTIYF	TGTGCCAGCAGCTTAACAAGCAACTCTGGAAACACCATATATTTT
TRBD1	TRBV7-3	TRBJ2-1	-	CASSLMTGYNNEQFF	TGTGCCAGCAGCTTAATGACAGGGTATAACAATGAGCAGTTCTTC
-	TRBV4-3	TRBJ2-7	-	CASSQEFPTYEQYF	TGCGCCAGCAGCCAAGAGTTTCCCACCTACGAGCAGTACTTC
TRBD1	TRBV3-1/TRBV3-2	TRBJ1-2	-	CASSRGQGFYGYTF	TGTGCCAGCAGCCGGGGACAGGGTTTCTATGGCTACACCTTC
TRBD1	TRBV7-3	TRBJ2-2	-	CASSFSSSGTGVTGELFF	TGTGCCAGCAGCTTCTCCTCGTCTGGGACAGGGGTAACCGGGGAGCTGTTTTTT
-	TRBV4-3	TRBJ1-2	-	CASSQWLAQGRGYGYTF	TGCGCCAGCAGCCAGTGGCTCGCGCAGGGAAGGGGCTATGGCTACACCTTC
-	TRBV10-3	TRBJ2-1	-	CAIRGTSYNEQFF	TGTGCCATCAGGGGGACTTCCTACAATGAGCAGTTCTTC
-	TRBV5-1	TRBJ2-3	-	CASSWGDPTDTQYF	TGCGCCAGCAGCTGGGGAGATCCCACAGATACGCAGTATTTT
-	TRBV4-3	TRBJ2-7	once	CASSQDYNSYEQYF	TGCGCCAGCAGCCAAGACTACAACTCCTACGAGCAGTACTTC
TRBD1	TRBV2	TRBJ2-5	-	CASTGQAQETQYF	TGTGCCAGCACAGGACAGGCCCAAGAGACCCAGTACTTC
TRBD2	TRBV10-3	TRBJ2-1	-	CAISGLAGGRNEQFF	TGTGCCATCAGTGGTTTAGCGGGGGGGCGAAATGAGCAGTTCTTC
TRBD1	TRBV5-1	TRBJ2-5	-	CASSPQGRGHQETQYF	TGCGCCAGCAGCCCACAAGGCAGGGGGCACCAAGAGACCCAGTACTTC
TRBD1	TRBV19	TRBJ1-2	-	CASSMARLRQGFYTF	TGTGCCAGTAGTATGGCGCGTTTGAGACAGGGTTTCTACACCTTC
-	TRBV18	TRBJ2-5	-	CASSQTGQGQETQYF	TGTGCCAGCTCCCAAACAGGGCAGGGTCAAGAGACCCAGTACTTC